This T cell receptor beta chain was sequenced during a study of beta chain features in type 1 diabetes. Isolated RNA was reverse transcribed in full, so expressed TCRB transcripts were sequenced. Naive, central memory and regulatory T cell samples came to a mean of roughly 3.9 million reads. Sequencing was performed with immunoSEQ multiplex PCR; in TCRdb, only in-frame clones are kept and a portion is missing. The repertoire holds over 150,000 clones, 7.5% to 9.5% seen once, with about 0.5% in the top ten. On this clone: The antigen remains unidentified.

Study-wide points: The study found moderately but significantly shorter TCRB CDR3s in all four CD4+ subsets of Type 1 diabetes patients.

This CDR3 is 14 amino acids long. With 4 bases clipped from V and 1 base from J, the junction kept 1 base outside the gene matches. Germline values: CDR1 MGHDK, CDR2 SYGVNS. The chain carries TRBV25-1 and TRBJ1-1, with 9 positions matching TRBD1. Sequencing used central memory CD4+ T cells from blood. This TCR was recovered from a woman aged 18-29 years with type 1 diabetes. CDR3 in DNA: TGTGCCAGCAGTGGGGACAGGGAGAACACTGAAGCTTTCTTT. Protein product: CASSGDRENTEAFF.